This is a list of T cell receptor beta chains from one sample in a study of cytomegalovirus exposure and HLA in healthy donors. Sequencing used immunoSEQ multiplex PCR; TCRdb keeps in-frame clones, though not all of them. The data contain about 120,000 clones, approximately 80% of them singletons. The sample comprised PBMCs. The receptors shown here come from a female donor in good health and CMV-seronegative. Each CDR3 is given with its conserved first and last residue. D genes are given only for firm matches. The size field is filled for only some rows; it gives once, few, many or a size class.

d_call j_call clone_size v_call cdr3_nt cdr3_aa
NA TRBJ1-1 NA TRBV19 TGTGCCAGTGGATACAGGAGGGAGGCGGACACTGAAGCTTTCTTT CASGYRREADTEAFF
TRBD2 TRBJ2-7 NA TRBV18 TGTGCCAGCTCACTACCGGGAGGAGACTCCTACGAGCAGTACTTC CASSLPGGDSYEQYF
NA TRBJ1-1 NA TRBV4-3 TGCGCCAGCAGCCAAGTACAGGGAGGGCGCATGAACACTGAAGCTTTCTTT CASSQVQGGRMNTEAFF
NA TRBJ2-7 NA TRBV18 TGTGCCAGCTCACCCCTCGAGCTAGCAGGCCTCGAGCAGTACTTC CASSPLELAGLEQYF
NA TRBJ1-1 NA TRBV5-6 TGTGCCAGCAGCAGCGGGCGCACTGAAGCTTTCTTT CASSSGRTEAFF
NA TRBJ2-5 NA TRBV29-1 TGCAGCGTTGAAATGGTACTAATGCAAGAGACCCAGTACTTC CSVEMVLMQETQYF
TRBD2 TRBJ2-5 NA TRBV4-3 TGCGCCAGCAGCCAAGATGAGGCTAGCGGGGGAACCCAGTACTTC CASSQDEASGGTQYF
TRBD2 TRBJ2-5 NA TRBV27 TGTGCCAGCGCTTTGGGGGGGCAAGAGACCCAGTACTTC CASALGGQETQYF
NA TRBJ2-3 NA TRBV4-2 TGTGCCAGCAGCCAAGAATTAGCGCGTAACACAGATACGCAGTATTTT CASSQELARNTDTQYF
NA TRBJ2-3 NA TRBV7-2 TGTGCCAGCAGAGTTACTCTAGCGCGGGGCACAGATACGCAGTATTTT CASRVTLARGTDTQYF
TRBD2 TRBJ2-6 NA TRBV7-2 TGTGCCAGTAGCGGGGGCCCCTCTGGGGCCAACGTCCTGACTTTC CASSGGPSGANVLTF
NA TRBJ2-1 NA TRBV9 TGTGCCAGCAGCGTAGGAGGAATCTTC CASSVGGIF
NA TRBJ1-1 once TRBV15 TGTGCCACCAGCAGAGGGGGGGGGATGAACACTGAAGCTTTCTTT CATSRGGGMNTEAFF
TRBD1 TRBJ1-6 NA TRBV2 TGTGCCAGCAGGCCCGGGACAGGCGTACCCCTCCACTTT CASRPGTGVPLHF
NA TRBJ1-1 NA TRBV27 TGTGCCAGCAGTTTGGGTGGGGGGGGCACTGAAGCTTTCTTT CASSLGGGGTEAFF
NA TRBJ1-1 NA TRBV5-4 TGTGCCAGCAGGGGCGACCGGAACACTGAAGCTTTCTTT CASRGDRNTEAFF
TRBD1 TRBJ1-1 few TRBV5-1 TGCGCCAGCAGCTTGTGGACAGGTGACACTGAAGCTTTCTTT CASSLWTGDTEAFF
NA TRBJ1-1 NA TRBV14 TGTGCCAGCAGCCTGACTGGCCGGAACACTGAAGCTTTCTTT CASSLTGRNTEAFF
TRBD1 TRBJ1-1 NA TRBV2 TGTGCCAGCAGGGTGGACAGGGGAAACACTGAAGCTTTCTTT CASRVDRGNTEAFF
NA TRBJ2-1 NA TRBV29-1 TGCAGCGTTGAAGACGGGGGTAATGAGCAGTTCTTC CSVEDGGNEQFF
TRBD1 TRBJ1-2 NA TRBV9 TGTGCCAGCAGCGCCGACAGGGGAGCGTTCACCTTC CASSADRGAFTF
NA TRBJ1-4 NA TRBV7-9 TGTGCCAGCAGCTCACAAGAAAAACTGTTTTTT CASSSQEKLFF
TRBD1 TRBJ1-1 NA TRBV5-4 TGTGCCAGCAGCGGAGCCGGGACAGGGGGCACTGAAGCTTTCTTT CASSGAGTGGTEAFF
TRBD2 TRBJ2-1 once TRBV5-1 TGCGCCAGCAGCTTGGGGATAGCGGGCAATACAAGAACCCCTTTCAGTGAGCAGTTCTTC CASSLGIAGNTRTPFSEQFF
TRBD1 TRBJ1-1 NA TRBV7-9 TGTGCCAGCAGTATCTCTCAGGGGGCAACTGAAGCTTTCTTT CASSISQGATEAFF
TRBD2 TRBJ2-7 once TRBV19 TGTGCCAGTAGTATCAACCCAGCGGGGTCTAACGAGCAGTACTTC CASSINPAGSNEQYF
NA TRBJ2-2 NA TRBV5-1 TGCGCCAGCAGCTTGGACCAGGTGCCTGGCACCGGGGAGCTGTTTTTT CASSLDQVPGTGELFF
NA TRBJ2-7 once TRBV11-3 TGTGCCAGCAGCTTCGCGCCCTCCTTC CASSFAPSF
TRBD2 TRBJ2-1 NA TRBV10-3 TGTGCCATCAGTAGCGGGGGGACCTTGGATAATGAGCAGTTCTTC CAISSGGTLDNEQFF
NA TRBJ2-3 NA TRBV10-3 TGTGCCATCAGTGCCCCCAGAAGCACAGATACGCAGTATTTT CAISAPRSTDTQYF
NA TRBJ1-5 few TRBV19 TGTGCCAGTAGTTTCGAGGGGGGGCTCAGACAGCCCCAGCATTTT CASSFEGGLRQPQHF
TRBD1 TRBJ2-1 NA TRBV6-5 TGTGCCAGCAGTTACGTGGGGACAGGGATGAATGAGCAGTTCTTC CASSYVGTGMNEQFF
TRBD2 TRBJ2-3 few TRBV7-8 TGTGCCAGCAGCTTACCCGGCGGGGGAGGGGATACGCAGTATTTT CASSLPGGGGDTQYF
NA TRBJ1-2 NA TRBV27 TGTGCCAGCAGTTTTCGGGAGAACTATGGCTACACCTTC CASSFRENYGYTF
NA TRBJ2-7 NA TRBV29-1 TGCAGCGTTGAAGATCTTTCCTACGAGCAGTACTTC CSVEDLSYEQYF
NA TRBJ1-4 few TRBV15 TGTGCCACCAGCAGAGATGTAGCAACTAATGAAAAACTGTTTTTT CATSRDVATNEKLFF
NA TRBJ2-7 NA TRBV5-6 TGTGCCAGCAGCCCTGTGGGGCGGGAATCCTACGAGCAGTACTTC CASSPVGRESYEQYF
NA TRBJ2-7 NA TRBV4-2 TGTGCCAGCAGCCAAGAGGCAGAAGGAGTCTACGAGCAGTACTTC CASSQEAEGVYEQYF
NA TRBJ1-1 NA TRBV10-3 TGTGCCATCAGTGCCCCGGACACTGAAGCTTTCTTT CAISAPDTEAFF
TRBD1 TRBJ1-1 NA TRBV15 TGTGCCACCAGCAGAGATGGACAGGGGCACACTGAAGCTTTCTTT CATSRDGQGHTEAFF
TRBD1 TRBJ1-2 NA TRBV5-5 TGTGCCAGCAGCCAGCGGGGACAGGGCCCTGCCTATGGCTACACCTTC CASSQRGQGPAYGYTF
NA TRBJ2-5 NA TRBV5-1 TGCGCCAGCAGCCTACAAGAGACCCAGTACTTC CASSLQETQYF
NA TRBJ2-7 NA TRBV10-2 TGCGCCAGCAGTCAGAACAGGGACGAGCAGTACTTC CASSQNRDEQYF
NA TRBJ1-6 NA TRBV10-1 TGCGCCAGCAGTGAGGAGGGGGATTCACCCCTCCACTTT CASSEEGDSPLHF
NA TRBJ1-2 NA TRBV6-1 TGTGCCAGCAGTTTAGGGGGGGACGACTATGGCTACACCTTC CASSLGGDDYGYTF
NA TRBJ1-1 NA TRBV11-2 TGTGCCAGCAGCTTACAGGAGAACACTGAAGCTTTCTTT CASSLQENTEAFF
NA TRBJ1-4 NA TRBV28 TGTGCCAGCACAGGGACACCTAATGAAAAACTGTTTTTT CASTGTPNEKLFF
TRBD2 TRBJ2-3 few TRBV6-5 TGTGCCAGCAGTTTGGCCGGGACTACTAGCACAGATACGCAGTATTTT CASSLAGTTSTDTQYF
NA TRBJ2-5 NA TRBV6-1 TGTGCCAGCAGTTCTGGGGGCCTCGGGGAGACCCAGTACTTC CASSSGGLGETQYF
TRBD1 TRBJ1-2 NA TRBV5-4 TGTGCCAGCAGGCCGGGACAGGACTATGGCTACACCTTC CASRPGQDYGYTF
TRBD2 TRBJ2-3 NA TRBV6-1 TGTGCCAGCAGTGAAGCGCCCGGGGGGGGCAGGGCAGATACGCAGTATTTT CASSEAPGGGRADTQYF
TRBD2 TRBJ2-7 NA TRBV5-1 TGCGCCAGCAGCTCCTTAGCGGGGGAGTTCTCCTACGAGCAGTACTTC CASSSLAGEFSYEQYF
NA TRBJ1-2 NA TRBV2 TGTGCCAGCAGGCAACCGGGAGCCAACTATGGCTACACCTTC CASRQPGANYGYTF
NA TRBJ2-5 once TRBV6-1 TGTGCCAGCAGTGAATTTGACTCCTTGACGGAGACCCAGTACTTC CASSEFDSLTETQYF
TRBD1 TRBJ2-5 NA TRBV11-2 TGTGCCAGCAGCTTTGCGCCACAGGGGCAAGAGACCCAGTACTTC CASSFAPQGQETQYF
TRBD1 TRBJ1-2 NA TRBV25-1 TGTGCCAGCAGTGAATGGGGCGGACAGGGCGGCTATGGCTACACCTTC CASSEWGGQGGYGYTF
NA TRBJ2-1 NA TRBV11-3 TGTGCCAGCAGCTTAGTGGAGCGAAATGAGCAGTTCTTC CASSLVERNEQFF
TRBD1 TRBJ1-1 few TRBV6-5 TGTGCCAGCAGTTACACGCCCCCAGGGGGTTACAGTGAAGCTTTCTTT CASSYTPPGGYSEAFF